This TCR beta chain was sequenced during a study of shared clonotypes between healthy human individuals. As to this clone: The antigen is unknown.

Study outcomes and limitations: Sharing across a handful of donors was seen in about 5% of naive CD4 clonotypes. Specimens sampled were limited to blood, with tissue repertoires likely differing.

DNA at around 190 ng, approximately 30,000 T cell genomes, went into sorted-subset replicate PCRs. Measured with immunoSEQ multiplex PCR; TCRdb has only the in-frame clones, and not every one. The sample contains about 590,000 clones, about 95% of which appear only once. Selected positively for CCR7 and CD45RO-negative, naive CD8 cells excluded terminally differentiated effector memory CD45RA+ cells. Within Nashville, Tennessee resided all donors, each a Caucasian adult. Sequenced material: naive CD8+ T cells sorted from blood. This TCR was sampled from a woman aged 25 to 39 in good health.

The CDR3 spells CASSIGTAGNTEAFF. In DNA form, the CDR3 reads TGTGCCAGTAGTATTGGGACGGCGGGGAACACTGAAGCTTTCTTT. The rearrangement uses TRBV19 and TRBJ1-1, with a possible D match to TRBD1 (5 bases). This CDR3 has 15 residues. Looked up from germline, CDR1 is LNHDA and CDR2 is SQIVND (reference sequence). V was clipped by 3 bases and J by 1 base, with 12 bases between them. The full variable domain, rest sourced from reference TRBV19 and TRBJ1-1, is DGGITQSPKYLFRKEGQNVTLSCEQNLNHDAMYWYRQDPGQGLRLIYYSQIVNDFQKGDIAEGYSVSREKKESFPLTVTSAQKNPTAFYLCASSIGTAGNTEAFFGQGTRLTVV.